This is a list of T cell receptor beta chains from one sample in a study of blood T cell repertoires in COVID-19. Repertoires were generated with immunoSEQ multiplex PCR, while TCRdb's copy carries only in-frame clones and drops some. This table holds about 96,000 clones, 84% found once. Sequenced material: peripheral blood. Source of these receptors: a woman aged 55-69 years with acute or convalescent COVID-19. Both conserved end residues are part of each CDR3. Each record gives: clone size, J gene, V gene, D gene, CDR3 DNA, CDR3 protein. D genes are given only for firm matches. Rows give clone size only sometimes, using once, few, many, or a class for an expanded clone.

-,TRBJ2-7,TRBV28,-,TGTGCCAGCATAACGGGACATTCCCACGAGCAGTACTTC,CASITGHSHEQYF
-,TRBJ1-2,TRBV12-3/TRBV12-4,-,TGTGCCAGCAGTTTCGGCAGGGCCGCTGGCTACACCTTC,CASSFGRAAGYTF
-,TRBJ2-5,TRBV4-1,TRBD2,TGCGCCAGCAGCCTCCGGACTAGCGGGGCTGGGCCCAGAAGGGAAGAGACCCAGTACTTC,CASSLRTSGAGPRREETQYF
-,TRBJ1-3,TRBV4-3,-,TGCGCCAGCAGCCAAGATGCAGGGGCTGGAAACACCATATATTTT,CASSQDAGAGNTIYF
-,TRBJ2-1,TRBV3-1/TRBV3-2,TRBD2,TGTGCCAGCAGCTCGCGGGGGAGCTCCTACAATGAGCAGTTCTTC,CASSSRGSSYNEQFF
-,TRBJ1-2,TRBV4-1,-,TGCGCCAGCAGCCTGAGCCCCGGTGAGGACTATGGCTACACCTTC,CASSLSPGEDYGYTF
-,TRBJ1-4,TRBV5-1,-,TGCGCCAGCAGCTTGGATGTTAGAGCAACTAATGAAAAACTGTTTTTT,CASSLDVRATNEKLFF
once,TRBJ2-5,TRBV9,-,TGTGCCAGCAGCGTACGGACAGCTCAAGAGACCCAGTACTTC,CASSVRTAQETQYF
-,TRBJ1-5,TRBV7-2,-,TGTGCCAGCAGTTCAGATGGGAGGCCCCAGCATTTT,CASSSDGRPQHF
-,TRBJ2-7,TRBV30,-,TGTGCCTGGAGTGTACTGGAGGGAGTCTACGAGCAGTACTTC,CAWSVLEGVYEQYF
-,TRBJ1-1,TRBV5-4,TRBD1,TGTGCCAGCAGCTTCCCGGGACAGGGGGCCGTCACTGAAGCTTTCTTT,CASSFPGQGAVTEAFF
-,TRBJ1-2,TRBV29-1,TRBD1,TGCAGCGGCCTCGGACAGGGCGGAGATGGCTACACCTTC,CSGLGQGGDGYTF
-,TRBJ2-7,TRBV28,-,TGTGCCAGCAGGGGGACAAGCCCATCCTACGAGCAGTACTTC,CASRGTSPSYEQYF
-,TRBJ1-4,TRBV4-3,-,TGCGCCAGCAGCCCCTTACCCGAGGAAAAACTGTTTTTT,CASSPLPEEKLFF
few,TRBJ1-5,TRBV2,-,TGTGCCAGCACCGCGACGGGGCAGGGGCTTAGCAATCAGCCCCAGCATTTT,CASTATGQGLSNQPQHF
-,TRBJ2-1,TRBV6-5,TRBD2,TGTGCCAGCAGTACGCTGGGACTAGCAAACAATGAGCAGTTCTTC,CASSTLGLANNEQFF
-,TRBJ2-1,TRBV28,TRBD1,TGTGCCAGCAGTCTAACTGACAGGGACAATGAGCAGTTCTTC,CASSLTDRDNEQFF
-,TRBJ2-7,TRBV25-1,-,TGTGCCAGCAGTGAGGCTTCAGGCGAGCAGTACTTC,CASSEASGEQYF
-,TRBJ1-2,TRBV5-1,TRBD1,TGCGCCAGCACCGAGGACAGGGGAGACTATGGCTACACCTTC,CASTEDRGDYGYTF
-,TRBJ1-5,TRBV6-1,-,TGTGCCAGCAGTGAGGGGGGGATTAGCAATCAGCCCCAGCATTTT,CASSEGGISNQPQHF
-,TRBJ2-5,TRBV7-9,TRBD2,TGTGCCAGCAGCTACAGAGTAGCGGGGGAACTTGAGACCCAGTACTTC,CASSYRVAGELETQYF
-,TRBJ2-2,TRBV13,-,TGTGCCAGCAGCTTAGACGAGAAACTAGGGGAGCTGTTTTTT,CASSLDEKLGELFF
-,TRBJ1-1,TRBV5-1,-,TGCGCCAGCAGCTTGGGGGGGCCGAACACTGAAGCTTTCTTT,CASSLGGPNTEAFF
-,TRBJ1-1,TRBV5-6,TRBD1,TGTGCCAGCAGGGGGACAGGGATGAACACTGAAGCTTTCTTT,CASRGTGMNTEAFF
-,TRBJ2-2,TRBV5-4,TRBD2,TGTGCCAGCAGCTACGAACCGCTAGCGGGGGAGACCGGGGAGCTGTTTTTT,CASSYEPLAGETGELFF
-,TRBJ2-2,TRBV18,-,TGTGCCAGCTCAGACCGAACAGGGGGGGCGAACACCGGGGAGCTGTTTTTT,CASSDRTGGANTGELFF
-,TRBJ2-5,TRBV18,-,TGTGCCAGCTCACCACGGGCCCAAGAGACCCAGTACTTC,CASSPRAQETQYF
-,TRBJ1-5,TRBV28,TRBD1,TGTGCCAGCGGTACAGGGGGCTTGAGCAATCAGCCCCAGCATTTT,CASGTGGLSNQPQHF
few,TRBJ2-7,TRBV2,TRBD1,TGTGCCAGCGGGGACAGCAGCTCCTACGAGCAGTACTTC,CASGDSSSYEQYF
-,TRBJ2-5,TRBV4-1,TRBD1,TGCGCCAGCAGCCGTGGGACAGGGTTACAGGAGACCCAGTACTTC,CASSRGTGLQETQYF
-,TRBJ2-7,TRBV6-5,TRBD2,TGTGCCAGCAGTTCGGGGGGACTAGATACCTACGAGCAGTACTTC,CASSSGGLDTYEQYF
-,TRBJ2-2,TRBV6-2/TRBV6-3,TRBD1,TGTGCCAGCAGTTCCGCCGGGGACAGGTCCACCGGGGAGCTGTTTTTT,CASSSAGDRSTGELFF
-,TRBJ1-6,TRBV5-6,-,TGTGCCAGCAGTGTACAGCATAATTCACCCCTCCACTTT,CASSVQHNSPLHF
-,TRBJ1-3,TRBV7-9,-,TGTGCCAGCAGATCGGACAGAGAAGGAAACACCATATATTTT,CASRSDREGNTIYF
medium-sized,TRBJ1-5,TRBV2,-,TGTGCCAGCAGTGGAGGGTTTAGCAATCAGCCCCAGCATTTT,CASSGGFSNQPQHF
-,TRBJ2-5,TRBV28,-,TGTGCCAGCAGTTTCAGACTTGACGAGGCCCAGTACTTC,CASSFRLDEAQYF
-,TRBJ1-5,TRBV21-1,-,TGTGCCAGCAGCCAATTACCTACAGGGTACCTGGTTTGGAGTAGCAATCAGCCCCAGCATTTT,CASSQLPTGYLVWSSNQPQHF
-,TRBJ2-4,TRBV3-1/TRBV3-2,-,TGTGCCAGCAGCCAAGATTCCAGGGGCACCAAAAACATTCAGTACTTC,CASSQDSRGTKNIQYF
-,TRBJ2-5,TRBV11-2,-,TGTGCCAGCAGCTTAGGAACAGCAGAGACCCAGTACTTC,CASSLGTAETQYF
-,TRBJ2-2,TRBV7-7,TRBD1,TGTGCCAGCAGCTCGACAGGGGCTACCGGGGAGCTGTTTTTT,CASSSTGATGELFF
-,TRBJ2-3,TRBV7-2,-,TGTGCCAGCAGCCCCATGGGGGCTAGTGATACGCAGTATTTT,CASSPMGASDTQYF